One sample yielded the 20 T cell receptor beta chains listed below, sequenced in a study of shared clonotypes between healthy human individuals. Profiling relied on immunoSEQ multiplex PCR, and the TCRdb table lists in-frame clones only, not all of them. The table has about 680,000 clones, about two thirds seen once; the top ten hold roughly 1.8%. The specimen sequenced was memory CD4+ T cells sorted from blood. Subset noted: CD45RA-negative fraction. These receptors were collected from a woman aged 30 to 39 in good health.

This chain joins TRBV6-4 and TRBJ2-1, with 9 positions matching TRBD1. The CDR3 has 15 residues. Germline-derived CDR1 and CDR2 are MRHNA and SNTAGT. The V and J ends lost 2 bases and 6 bases, in that order; junction bases with no gene match: 5. The CDR3 sequence is CASSDTGGAGNEQFF. CDR3 sequence (DNA): TGTGCCAGCAGTGACACAGGGGGCGCCGGCAATGAGCAGTTCTTC.

This clone was seen just once. The rearrangement joins TRBV6-5 to TRBJ1-5; the D gene is possibly TRBD1 (6 bases). The germline V and J ends were trimmed by 5 bases and 5 bases, with 10 bases remaining between them. Per germline, CDR1 MNHEY and CDR2 SVGAGI. The CDR3 totals 13 residues. CDR3 residues: CASSRRGDQPQHF. The CDR3 DNA reads as TGTGCCAGCAGTCGAAGGGGGGATCAGCCCCAGCATTTT.

DNA for the CDR3: TGTGCCAGCTCACCAACGACAGGGGGCGGTGGAAACACCATATATTTT. Translated: CASSPTTGGGGNTIYF. The genes are TRBV18 and TRBJ1-3; 10 bases agree with TRBD1. CDR3 length equals 16 residues. With V trimmed by 2 bases and J by 3 bases, 4 bases remained unmatched. Germline values: CDR1 KGHSH, CDR2 LQKENI.

CDR3 bases: TGTGCCAGTAGTCCGGGACCGAGCGGGGTCAACGAGCAGTACTTC. This encodes CASSPGPSGVNEQYF. The V call is TRBV19, the J call TRBJ2-7; 7 bases agree with TRBD2. Per germline, CDR1 LNHDA and CDR2 SQIVND (reference sequence). The CDR3 sequence is 15 residues long. With V trimmed by 5 bases and J by 5 bases, 12 bases remained unmatched.

This clone appeared many times. The chain carries TRBV7-9 and TRBJ2-7; no reliable D call. The V and J ends lost 4 bases and 5 bases respectively, with 12 bases between them. Germline CDR1 and CDR2: SEHNR and FQNEAQ (reference sequence). The CDR3 runs to 13 residues. The CDR3 reads CASSSSGLDEQYF. CDR3 sequence (DNA): TGTGCCAGCAGCTCCTCCGGTTTGGACGAGCAGTACTTC.

The chain recombines TRBV5-1 with TRBJ2-1; the match to TRBD1 covers 8 bases. CDR3 length equals 15 residues. Germline CDR1 reads SGHRS; CDR2 reads YFSETQ. V was clipped by 3 bases and J by 4 bases; unmatched bases: 6. The CDR3 DNA reads as TGCGCCAGCAGCTGGGACAGGCCTAATTACAATGAGCAGTTCTTC. Amino acid sequence: CASSWDRPNYNEQFF.

The chain combines TRBV30 with TRBJ2-5; D remains unclear. V lost 7 bases, J lost 0 bases, and 9 bases lay in between. Per germline, CDR1 GTSNPN and CDR2 SVGIG (reference sequence). The CDR3 sequence is 12 residues long. The CDR3 nucleotides read TGTGCCTTCAATGTTCACCAAGAGACCCAGTACTTC. Its translation: CAFNVHQETQYF.

This clone has ten or more counts. The V call is TRBV6-1, the J call TRBJ2-7; weak D call: TRBD1 (5 bases). The V end was cut by 4 bases, the J end by 6 bases, with 10 bases between. This CDR3 has 12 residues. Germline CDR1 is MNHNS and CDR2 is SASEGT. Here the CDR3 DNA reads TGTGCCAGCAGTGCCGCAGGGATCGAGCAGTACTTC. It encodes CASSAAGIEQYF.

This clone was detected once. The chain has TRBV28 and TRBJ2-7, with D perhaps matching TRBD1 (6 bases). V lost 5 bases to trimming and J lost 9 bases, with 20 bases between them. CDR3 size: 14 residues. Germline assignment: CDR1 MDHEN and CDR2 SYDVKM. In DNA form, the CDR3 reads TGTGCCAGCAGTCGGACAGCAGCCCTACGATTGCAGTACTTC. Protein sequence: CASSRTAALRLQYF.

This chain joins TRBV5-1 and TRBJ2-7; TRBD1 agrees at 8 bases. Germline V gene sequence: CDR1 SGHRS, CDR2 YFSETQ. Unmatched junction bases numbered 5, after V lost 0 bases and J lost 3 bases. The CDR3 totals 15 residues. CDR3 loop: CASSLGQGNYYEQYF. In DNA form, the CDR3 reads TGCGCCAGCAGCTTGGGACAGGGGAACTACTACGAGCAGTACTTC. Combining the CDR3 with reference TRBV5-1 and TRBJ2-7 gives the whole variable domain KAGVTQTPRYLIKTRGQQVTLSCSPISGHRSVSWYQQTPGQGLQFLFEYFSETQRNKGNFPGRFSGRQFSNSRSEMNVSTLELGDSALYLCASSLGQGNYYEQYFGPGTRLTVT.

The chain combines TRBV5-4 with TRBJ1-5; D not resolved. Deletions cut 0 bases from V and 4 bases from J, with 5 bases between. The CDR3 totals 13 residues. CDR1 and CDR2 (germline): SGHNT, YYREEE (reference sequence). The CDR3 region has the DNA TGTGCCAGCAGCTTGGACCAGAATCAGCCCCAGCATTTT. Translated: CASSLDQNQPQHF.

The rearrangement joins TRBV5-1 to TRBJ2-2, with 12 bases aligning to TRBD2. Germline V gene lookup returns CDR1 SGHRS and CDR2 YFSETQ. CDR3 length: 15 amino acids. With 4 bases clipped from V and 5 bases from J, the junction kept 3 bases outside the gene matches. The CDR3 DNA sequence: TGCGCCAGCAGCCGAGGGACTAGCGGGACCGGGGAGCTGTTTTTT. It specifies CASSRGTSGTGELFF.

V usage is TRBV28 and J usage is TRBJ2-5, with 7 bases aligning to TRBD1. V lost 5 bases and J lost 2; bases outside the gene matches: 5. CDR3 length equals 14 residues. Germline V gene sequence: CDR1 MDHEN, CDR2 SYDVKM. The CDR3 DNA reads as TGTGCCAGCAGTCGCTGGACAGGACAAGAGACCCAGTACTTC. Its protein product is CASSRWTGQETQYF.

This clone was counted a few times. The V and J genes are TRBV5-1 and TRBJ2-2; D not resolved. CDR3 length: 15 residues. Germline values: CDR1 SGHRS, CDR2 YFSETQ. Trimming stripped 2 bases from V and 7 bases from J, with 15 bases between. The CDR3 nucleotides read TGCGCCAGCAGCTTCCCCGAAATGTCCGGCGGGGAGCTGTTTTTT. It yields the protein CASSFPEMSGGELFF.

The V gene is TRBV18, the J gene TRBJ2-7; perhaps TRBD1 as D (6 bases). Trimming removed 1 base at V and 3 bases at J, with 13 bases between. This CDR3 spans 15 amino acids. Germline V gene data show CDR1 as KGHSH and CDR2 as LQKENI. The CDR3 protein is CASSPLDSTNYEQYF. The CDR3 DNA reads TGTGCCAGCTCACCACTGGACAGTACCAACTACGAGCAGTACTTC.

This clone has just a few counts. This chain links TRBV19 with TRBJ2-1, with 16 bases that match TRBD2. The V and J ends lost 4 bases and 8 bases, in that order; junction bases with no gene match: 8. The CDR3 runs 17 residues. Germline-derived CDR1 and CDR2 are LNHDA and SQIVND (reference sequence). The CDR3: CASSTGTSGRAPHEQFF. The CDR3 nucleotides read TGTGCCAGTAGTACCGGGACTAGCGGGAGGGCCCCTCATGAGCAGTTCTTC.

The chain combines TRBV5-6 with TRBJ2-5; TRBD2 might be the D (5 bases). CDR1 is SGHDT, CDR2 YYEEEE, per germline. The CDR3 extends over 15 amino acids. Trimming pared 0 bases from V and 5 bases from J, leaving 14 bases between. The CDR3 nucleotides read TGTGCCAGCAGCTTGGGGGTCAGAGGGATTGAGACCCAGTACTTC. Translating it yields CASSLGVRGIETQYF.

This sequence joins TRBV19 and TRBJ2-1; maybe TRBD1 (6 bases). The germline gives CDR1 LNHDA, CDR2 SQIVND (reference sequence). The V end lost 3 bases, the J end lost 8 bases, and 11 bases lay between the germline ends. CDR3 length: 13 residues. The CDR3 nucleotides read TGTGCCAGTAGTATCTGGGGGCCGGATGAGCAGTTCTTC. Amino acid sequence: CASSIWGPDEQFF.

The V and J genes are TRBV6-4 and TRBJ2-3; the D gene is possibly TRBD2 (6 bases). The CDR3 has 14 amino acids. CDR1 and CDR2 from the germline V gene are MRHNA and SNTAGT. Trimming removed 8 bases at V and 0 bases at J, with 12 bases between. Here the CDR3 DNA reads TGTGCCAGCGGCCGGGACTCGAGCACAGATACGCAGTATTTT. Residues: CASGRDSSTDTQYF.

V is TRBV5-1 and J is TRBJ2-1, with TRBD1 identical over 11 bases. Germline CDR1 reads SGHRS; CDR2 reads YFSETQ. With V trimmed by 5 bases and J by 4 bases, 2 bases remained unmatched. The CDR3 has 14 amino acids. CDR3 DNA: TGCGCCAGCAGAGGACAGGGGGCATACAATGAGCAGTTCTTC. Its translation: CASRGQGAYNEQFF.